This entry lists 3 T cell receptor beta chains sequenced from one sample in a study of beta chain features in type 1 diabetes (dated by TCRdb to 2016 to 2018). Library preparation used the immunoSEQ multiplex PCR assay. The High Capacity cDNA Reverse Transcription Kit was used to reverse transcribe all of the isolated RNA, meaning that expressed TCRB transcripts were what got sequenced. The table was pulled from immuneACCESS by TCRdb, which kept in-frame rearrangements only. Such tables lose some clones; where checked, under half of the loss comes from unresolved V genes, and the rest has no known cause. Counted in this sample were 400,000 to 600,000 clones; 25% to 35% of them appeared once. 0.065% of the sample is held by the ten biggest clonotypes. Sequenced material: naive CD4+ T cells from blood. This specimen's cell subset or site label, interpreted: true naive CD4+ T cells. The receptors come from a man aged 18 to 30 in good health.

In this sample, this clone turned up a few times. This chain connects TRBV4-2 to TRBJ2-1; D gene ambiguous. The germline V gene encodes CDR1 LGHNA and CDR2 YNFKEQ. Trimming removed 1 base at V and 10 bases at J, with 14 bases between. The CDR3 contains 14 residues. This CDR3 is CASSQGPPAGEQFF. The CDR3 bases are TGTGCCAGCAGCCAAGGACCCCCGGCTGGGGAGCAGTTCTTC.

This chain uses TRBV5-4 with TRBJ2-7; 12 nucleotides match TRBD2. The CDR3 totals 17 residues. V was clipped by 2 bases and J by 4 bases; unmatched bases: 10. Germline CDR1 is SGHNT and CDR2 is YYREEE (reference sequence). The CDR3 is CASSLLAGGPFVYEQYF. CDR3 sequence (DNA): TGTGCCAGCAGCTTACTAGCGGGAGGACCTTTTGTTTACGAGCAGTACTTC.

The chain uses TRBV29-1 and TRBJ1-1, with TRBD1 as a possible D gene (5 bases). The CDR3 consists of 13 residues. Germline V gene data show CDR1 as SQVTM and CDR2 as ANQGSEA. Trimming removed 7 bases at V and 1 base at J, with 13 bases between. The CDR3 DNA sequence: TGCAGCGCATCCCTGGGGGAGAACACTGAAGCTTTCTTT. Protein: CSASLGENTEAFF.